Listed below are T cell receptor beta chains from one sample, sequenced in a study of neurological immune-mediated disorders. MiXCR, run by TCRdb on the 5' RACE reads, gives a single entry per CDR3 protein. The table records roughly 38,000 distinct CDR3 sequences, roughly 2.5% of them present only once. Sequencing was done on a sample of PBMCs. The receptors stem from a man aged 25-40 years with multiple sclerosis. The CDR3 runs from the conserved cysteine through the conserved F or W. D genes are given only for firm matches.

V gene: TRBV20-1
D gene: -
CDR3 protein: CSARSVAGRDTQYF

V gene: TRBV18
D gene: -
CDR3 protein: CASSPGGTADTQYF

V gene: TRBV14
D gene: -
CDR3 protein: CASSQVQADTQYF

V gene: TRBV7-2
D gene: TRBD1
CDR3 protein: CASSNRDRGGETQYF

V gene: TRBV20-1
D gene: -
CDR3 protein: CSAERGNAPETQYF

V gene: TRBV11-2
D gene: TRBD2
CDR3 protein: CASSPLTGGPSNEQFF

V gene: TRBV20-1
D gene: TRBD2
CDR3 protein: CSARDGGGASGELFF

V gene: TRBV12-3/TRBV12-4
D gene: -
CDR3 protein: CASALQGGGISTDTQYF

V gene: TRBV20-1
D gene: -
CDR3 protein: CSARDWAVNTEAFF

V gene: TRBV5-1
D gene: TRBD2
CDR3 protein: CASSLEWQSGSQTQYF

V gene: TRBV20-1
D gene: TRBD1
CDR3 protein: CSAAGGDTEAFF

V gene: TRBV20-1
D gene: -
CDR3 protein: CSAQDLGELGKNIQYF

V gene: TRBV20-1
D gene: -
CDR3 protein: CSASRADTDYNEQFF

V gene: TRBV7-8
D gene: TRBD2
CDR3 protein: CASSLDGGLETQYF

V gene: TRBV7-9
D gene: -
CDR3 protein: CASGYYEQYF

V gene: TRBV21-1
D gene: -
CDR3 protein: CASSKGPQTVYSNQPQHF

V gene: TRBV11-2
D gene: -
CDR3 protein: CASSLSATVEQYF

V gene: TRBV5-1
D gene: TRBD1
CDR3 protein: CASSLDPGQAYEQYF

V gene: TRBV20-1
D gene: TRBD2
CDR3 protein: CSARRGGQGEQYF

V gene: TRBV7-6
D gene: -
CDR3 protein: CASSLVYASDEQYF

V gene: TRBV4-2
D gene: TRBD2
CDR3 protein: CASSHHSSGDSSYEQYF

V gene: TRBV12-3/TRBV12-4
D gene: -
CDR3 protein: CASTRRLATGELFF

V gene: TRBV18
D gene: -
CDR3 protein: CASSPGGEKTEAFF

V gene: TRBV28
D gene: TRBD1
CDR3 protein: CASSRYSPDRDQETQYF

V gene: TRBV20-1
D gene: TRBD2
CDR3 protein: CSAPSGRAAGELFF